This paragraph covers one T cell receptor (beta chain) sequence. Which antigen it targets is not known. Per-base qualities were not stored, and no clone one base away is much larger. TCRbeta CDR3 regions were amplified from genomic DNA by means of the immunoSEQ Assay, a bias-controlled multiplex PCR. Concerning the study's data processing: The number of nucleated cells in each sample was estimated by amplification of reference gene primers within the assay. To quantify the absolute abundance of each unique TCRbeta CDR3 rearrangement, sequence reads were collapsed and filtered. Productive Simpson clonality was computed per sample as the square root of Simpson's diversity index over productive rearrangements. In TCRdb, the immuneACCESS table is reduced to in-frame sequences with V and J assigned. These tables do not hold every clone; where another copy was compared, an unresolved V gene accounts for under half, and the others remain unexplained. The V and J calls and the clone size are those of that table, but D and trimming were determined from the DNA. This sample is represented by 200,000 to 250,000 clones; roughly four fifths of them were singletons. The ten largest clones take up about 9% of the sample.

Deletion took 2 bases off V and 8 bases off J, with a span of 15 bases between the germline ends. From its cysteine to its phenylalanine, the CDR3 spans 15 amino acids. Only the CDR3 DNA stays, 45 bases, in frame from base 1. The germline V gene gives CDR1 as KGHDR and CDR2 as SFDVKD. Enrolling through a virtual design, the prospective study's participants ranged in age from roughly 18 to 95 years and lived across about two dozen United States geographic areas. To assign participants to cohorts, the prospective study relied on clinical history that participants themselves reported in a screening survey and a study questionnaire. Recovered participants in ImmuneRACE Cohort 3 were defined by two consecutive negative NP/OP PCR tests, clearance by a healthcare professional, or resolution of symptoms. In the prospective study, mobile phlebotomists collected whole blood, serum and a nasopharyngeal or oropharyngeal swab from each participant. Over a roughly 2-month period, participants in the prospective study had the option of providing additional blood draws and questionnaires. Before DNA extraction, blood samples from the prospective study were shipped at room temperature or frozen.

The data belong to a study of blood T cell repertoires in COVID-19 (dated by TCRdb to about 2020). Background on the whole study: The collaborator samples originated in the United States, Italy and Spain and spanned the acute and convalescent phases of COVID-19. The material from the prospective study consisted of cDNA or gDNA derived from T cells, B-cell-depleted T cells, or PBMCs. Subjects who had been exposed to COVID-19, were actively infected with it, or had recovered from it provided the deeply sampled blood TCRbeta repertoires that made up the dataset. The repertoires were made available in a free public database intended to serve as a resource for research on the immune response to SARS-CoV-2. Samples came from the ongoing ImmuneRACE study (first 160 participants) plus 1,254 subjects from 6 global collaborators. The sample metadata nearly always contained a de-identified subject ID, COVID-19 status, age in years and sex. Where available, HLA class I and class II types were obtained from metadata supplied by the sample provider rather than from assay-based typing.

The research as a whole found: How much clinical and demographic metadata was included differed by source and by participant, and the metadata was provided uncurated.

This clonotype originated in a man in his forties who had recovered from COVID-19. The sample taken for sequencing was PBMCs or T cells enriched from blood (not recorded which). The rearrangement combines TRBV24-1 with TRBJ2-1; a tentative D match to TRBD2 spans 6 bases. At the DNA level, the sequence is TGTGCCACCAGTGATTCGGGGGTCCTATGGGATGAGCAGTTCTTC. Its protein product is CATSDSGVLWDEQFF.